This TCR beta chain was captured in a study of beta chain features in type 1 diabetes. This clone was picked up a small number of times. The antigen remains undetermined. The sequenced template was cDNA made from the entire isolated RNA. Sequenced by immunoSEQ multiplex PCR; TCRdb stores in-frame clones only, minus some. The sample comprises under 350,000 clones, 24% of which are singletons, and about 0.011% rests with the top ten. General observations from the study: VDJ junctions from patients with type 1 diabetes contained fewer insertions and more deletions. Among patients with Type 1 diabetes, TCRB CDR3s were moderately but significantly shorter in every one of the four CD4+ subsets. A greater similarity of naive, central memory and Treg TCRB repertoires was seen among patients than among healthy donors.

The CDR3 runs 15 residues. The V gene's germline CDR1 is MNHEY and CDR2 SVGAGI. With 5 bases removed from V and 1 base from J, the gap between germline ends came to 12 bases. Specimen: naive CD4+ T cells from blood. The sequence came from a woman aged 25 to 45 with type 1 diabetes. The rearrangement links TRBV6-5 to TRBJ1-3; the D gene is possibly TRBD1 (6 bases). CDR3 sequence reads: CASSRRGHSGNTIYF. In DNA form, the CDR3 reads TGTGCCAGCAGTCGACGGGGACATTCTGGAAACACCATATATTTT.